This T cell receptor (beta chain) is from a study of human T cells and chemical hapten exposure. What the library attached to individual cDNA molecules were unique molecular identifiers. TCRdb re-called the RACE reads with MiXCR, one entry per CDR3 protein. The sample contains 280,000 or so distinct CDR3 sequences, 7.5% to 8% of which appear only once. General study findings and limits: Among TCRs, those above 1 in 1000 frequency were unaffected by DPC sensitization. The count of PT1 expanded TCRs correlated positively with patch test score.

V dropped 0 bases and J dropped 4 bases, with 10 bases sitting between them. The CDR3 spans 14 residues. CDR1 is SGHKS, CDR2 YYEKEE, per germline (reference sequence). Sample time point: pre-sensitization, week 0. The treatment: therapeutic diphenylcyclopropenone sensitization with weekly scalp DPC. As to this clonotype: Its cognate antigen is unknown.

The source is a man aged 18-30 years with alopecia areata. Some clones in this sample may be carry-over from other donors' samples. This chain joins TRBV5-5 and TRBJ1-1; D is unresolved. Material: whole blood, obtained in connection with sensitization to the hapten diphenylcyclopropenone (DPC). For the CDR3, the DNA is TGTGCCAGCAGCTTGGCCCACGACGGCACTGAAGCTTTCTTT. It specifies CASSLAHDGTEAFF.